This is a list of T cell receptor beta chains from one sample in a study of blood T cell repertoires in COVID-19. Sequenced by immunoSEQ multiplex PCR; TCRdb stores in-frame clones only, minus some. The data contain about 190,000 clones, around four fifths of them singletons. Material for sequencing was peripheral blood. The receptors were gathered from a woman older than 75 with active or convalescent COVID-19. CDR3s include the opening cysteine and the closing phenylalanine or tryptophan. D genes are given only for firm matches. Not all rows give a size; the values are once, few, many and, for expanded clones, a class.

j_call | v_call | clone_size | d_call | cdr3_nt | cdr3_aa
TRBJ2-3 | TRBV28 | . | . | TGTGCCAGCAGTCCCTCCCGCACAGATACGCAGTATTTT | CASSPSRTDTQYF
TRBJ2-7 | TRBV15 | . | TRBD1 | TGTGCCACCAGCAGAGACCCGAGGGGGCGGAACTCCTACGAGCAGTACTTC | CATSRDPRGRNSYEQYF
TRBJ1-4 | TRBV6-1 | . | . | TGTGCCAGCAGTGAAGCGAGCCAAGGGGGAAAACTGTTTTTT | CASSEASQGGKLFF
TRBJ1-2 | TRBV28 | . | TRBD1 | TGTGCCAGCAGCCAGGGGGCCGGTGGCTATGGCTACACCTTC | CASSQGAGGYGYTF
TRBJ1-3 | TRBV19 | . | TRBD1 | TGTGCCAGTAGTCCGCGGGACAGTGGAAACACCATATATTTT | CASSPRDSGNTIYF
TRBJ1-5 | TRBV14 | . | . | TGTGCCAGCAGCGGAGGGTTTAGCAATCAGCCCCAGCATTTT | CASSGGFSNQPQHF
TRBJ2-2 | TRBV15 | few | . | TGTGCCACCAGCAGAGAGGGGGCGCGTACCGGGGAGCTGTTTTTT | CATSREGARTGELFF
TRBJ2-2 | TRBV20-1 | . | . | TGCAGTGCTAGTCCCCTCAGGGGGAACACCGGGGAGCTGTTTTTT | CSASPLRGNTGELFF
TRBJ2-2 | TRBV18 | . | . | TGTGCCAGCTCATACGCCGACAGGTACACCGGGGAGCTGTTTTTT | CASSYADRYTGELFF
TRBJ2-3 | TRBV2 | . | . | TGTGCCAGCAGCATCGCTGGGGGGTCTACAGATACGCAGTATTTT | CASSIAGGSTDTQYF
TRBJ2-7 | TRBV18 | . | . | TGTGCCAGCTCACCCGACAGAACACGTACCTACGAGCAGTACTTC | CASSPDRTRTYEQYF
TRBJ2-5 | TRBV5-1 | . | TRBD1 | TGCGCCAGCTCAGGTGGGACAGGGGGGCAAGAGACCCAGTACTTC | CASSGGTGGQETQYF
TRBJ1-2 | TRBV29-1 | . | TRBD1 | TGCAGCGTTGAAGACCGGGACAGAGGTGTTTATGGCTACACCTTC | CSVEDRDRGVYGYTF
TRBJ1-4 | TRBV5-1 | . | . | TGCGCCAGCAGCCGCGGACAGCCATCAACTAATGAAAAACTGTTTTTT | CASSRGQPSTNEKLFF
TRBJ1-5 | TRBV28 | . | . | TGTGCCAGCAGACCCTTCGACAGCCGTAATCAGCCCCAGCATTTT | CASRPFDSRNQPQHF
TRBJ2-2 | TRBV19 | . | TRBD2 | TGTGCCAGTAGCCCCGCGGGCGGGGGGGCCCGAGGGGAGCTGTTTTTT | CASSPAGGGARGELFF
TRBJ1-1 | TRBV12-3/TRBV12-4 | few | . | TGTGCCAGCAACTCGGGGAACACTGAAGCTTTCTTT | CASNSGNTEAFF